This T cell receptor (beta chain) emerged from a study of yellow fever vaccine responses in identical twins. Broader study findings: Twin vaccine T cell responses reportedly seemed partly convergent, partly personalized.

J was trimmed by 3 bases and V by 5 bases; bases with no gene match: 8. Germline V CDR1 and CDR2: SGHAT, FQDESV (reference sequence). The CDR3 is 15 amino acids. As regards this clonotype: Its target is not known.

TCRdb re-called the RT-PCR reads through MiXCR, storing one row per CDR3 protein. The table has 30,000 to 40,000 distinct CDR3 sequences, 50% to 75% seen once; the top ten hold about 4.5%. The V and J genes are TRBV11-1 and TRBJ2-3; 7 bases align to TRBD1. This clonotype was obtained from a woman between 18 and 29 years old who received the yellow fever vaccine. The sequencing used T cells from blood (PBMCs), unsorted or a sorted subset (not recorded which), collected before or after yellow fever vaccination (not recorded which). CDR3 nucleotide sequence: TGTGCCAGCAGCACTGATCCGGACAGGACAGATACGCAGTATTTT. Protein product: CASSTDPDRTDTQYF.